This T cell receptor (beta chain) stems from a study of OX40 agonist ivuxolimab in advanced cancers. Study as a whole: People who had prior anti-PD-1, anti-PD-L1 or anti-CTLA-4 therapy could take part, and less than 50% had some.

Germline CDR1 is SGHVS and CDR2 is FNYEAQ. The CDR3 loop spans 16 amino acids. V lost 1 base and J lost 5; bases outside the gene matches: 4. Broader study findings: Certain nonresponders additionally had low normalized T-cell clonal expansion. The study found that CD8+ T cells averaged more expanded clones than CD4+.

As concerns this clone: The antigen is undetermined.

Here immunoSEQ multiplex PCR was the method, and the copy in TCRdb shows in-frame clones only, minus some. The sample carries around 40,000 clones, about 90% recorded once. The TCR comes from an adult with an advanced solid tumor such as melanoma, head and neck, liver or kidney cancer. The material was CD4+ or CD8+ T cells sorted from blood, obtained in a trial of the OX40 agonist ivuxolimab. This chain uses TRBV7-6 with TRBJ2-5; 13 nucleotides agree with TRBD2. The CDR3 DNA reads TGTGCCAGCAGCTTAGGGACTAGCGGGAGTTCGGAGACCCAGTACTTC. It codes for CASSLGTSGSSETQYF.